These 22 T cell receptor beta chains were all obtained from the same sample, sequenced in a study of T-cell reconstitution after alpha-beta-depleted transplantation in children. Unique molecular identifiers were used to barcode this TCRbeta library. TCRdb re-derived calls from the PCR reads in MiXCR, one entry per CDR3 protein. Of approximately 270,000 distinct CDR3 sequences detected, more than 20% appear once; the ten largest clones hold about 5%. Here the sequenced sample was PBMCs, mostly from graft donor cells, taken 360 days after TCRalphabeta/CD19-depleted stem cell transplant. Receptors were obtained from a female patient aged 2 to 10 who had a stem cell transplant for congenital amegakaryocytic thrombocytopenia, so the T cells may come from the graft donor.

The V and J genes are TRBV20-1 and TRBJ2-7; D ambiguous. CDR3 size: 11 residues. Germline loops: CDR1 DFQATT, CDR2 SNEGSKA (reference sequence). Trimming took off 5 bases at V and 0 bases at J, with 5 bases between the two ends. This CDR3 is CSAARSYEQYF. The CDR3 region has the DNA TGCAGTGCTGCACGCTCCTACGAGCAGTACTTC.

V gene TRBV6-6 combines with J gene TRBJ1-1; D unclear. This CDR3 has 13 amino acids. Germline V CDR1 and CDR2: MNHNY, SVGAGI (reference sequence). The V gene lost 7 bases and the J gene lost 7 bases, with 16 bases spanning the gap. CDR3 nucleotides: TGTGCCAGCACCCCGACGCGCGGAGGTGAAGCTTTCTTT. This gives the protein CASTPTRGGEAFF.

This clonotype occurred a few times. The chain employs TRBV4-1 and TRBJ2-7; 12 bases align to TRBD1. Germline assignment: CDR1 MGHRA and CDR2 YSYEKL. This CDR3 spans 16 amino acids. After removal of 1 base from V and 5 bases from J, the junction contained 6 bases not matched to a gene. This chain's CDR3 is CASSQVTGTGGHEQYF. The CDR3 bases are TGCGCCAGCAGCCAAGTTACCGGGACAGGGGGCCACGAGCAGTACTTC.

This clonotype was observed many times. This chain connects TRBV5-1 to TRBJ2-1; 9 positions match TRBD2. V was clipped by 5 bases and J by 7 bases; unmatched bases: 10. Germline V gene sequence: CDR1 SGHRS, CDR2 YFSETQ. CDR3 length: 15 amino acids. For the CDR3, the DNA is TGCGCCAGCAGTAGCGGGGGCACCGGTTGGAATGAGCAGTTCTTC. It translates to CASSSGGTGWNEQFF. Full variable domain (missing parts from reference TRBV5-1 and TRBJ2-1): KAGVTQTPRYLIKTRGQQVTLSCSPISGHRSVSWYQQTPGQGLQFLFEYFSETQRNKGNFPGRFSGRQFSNSRSEMNVSTLELGDSALYLCASSSGGTGWNEQFFGPGTRLTVL.

Ten or more counts support this clonotype. This sequence joins TRBV3-1 and TRBJ2-2; 7 bases are a match to TRBD1. With V trimmed by 4 bases and J by 2 bases, 4 bases remained unmatched. From germline, CDR1 is LGHDT and CDR2 YNNKEL (reference sequence). The CDR3 runs to 15 residues. The DNA for the CDR3 is TGTGCCAGCAGCCCGAGACAGGGAAACACCGGGGAGCTGTTTTTT. It yields the protein CASSPRQGNTGELFF.

This clonotype was seen more than once but under ten times. The CDR3 DNA sequence: TGCAGTGCCATCACCGCCGCCTACGAGCAGTACTTC. Translating it yields CSAITAAYEQYF. This chain connects TRBV20-1 to TRBJ2-7; D gene uncertain. Germline V gene lookup returns CDR1 DFQATT and CDR2 SNEGSKA (reference sequence). This CDR3 region has 12 residues. Trimming left V 6 bases short and J 2 bases short, with 11 bases between.

The chain recombines TRBV5-1 with TRBJ2-5, with D perhaps matching TRBD2 (6 bases). Trimming left V 4 bases short and J 0 bases short, with 13 bases between. CDR3 size: 15 residues. CDR1 and CDR2 (germline): SGHRS, YFSETQ. In DNA, the CDR3 is TGCGCCAGCAGCCGTAGCGGCCCCAACCAAGAGACCCAGTACTTC. This codes for CASSRSGPNQETQYF. Using reference TRBV5-1 and TRBJ2-5 for the parts outside the CDR3, the full variable domain is KAGVTQTPRYLIKTRGQQVTLSCSPISGHRSVSWYQQTPGQGLQFLFEYFSETQRNKGNFPGRFSGRQFSNSRSEMNVSTLELGDSALYLCASSRSGPNQETQYFGPGTRLLVL.

The rearrangement joins TRBV24-1 to TRBJ1-2; D gene unclear. The CDR3 has 12 amino acids. Germline V CDR1 and CDR2: KGHDR, SFDVKD. Trimming took 4 bases from V and 3 from J, leaving 5 bases between them. CDR3 amino acids: CATSEPDYGYTF. As DNA, the CDR3 is TGTGCCACCAGTGAACCAGACTATGGCTACACCTTC.

This clonotype was detected only once. The V and J genes are TRBV10-2 and TRBJ2-7, with a possible D match to TRBD2 (6 bases). Trimming shortened V by 6 bases and J by 3 bases, and 12 bases separated the two germline ends. This CDR3 has 13 amino acids. Germline-derived CDR1 and CDR2 are WSHSY and SAAADI. CDR3: CASRPGLNYEQYF. The CDR3 DNA reads as TGCGCCAGCAGACCAGGACTAAACTACGAGCAGTACTTC.

This clonotype was observed a few times. This chain connects TRBV12-3 or TRBV12-4 to TRBJ2-1; TRBD2 aligns across 8 bases. The CDR3 runs to 14 residues. V lost 3 bases, J lost 8 bases, and 6 bases stayed unmatched. The CDR3 loop reads CASSLSGGGYEQFF. The DNA of the CDR3 is TGTGCCAGCAGTTTGTCGGGGGGGGGATATGAGCAGTTCTTC.

CDR3 nucleotide sequence: TGCAGTGCTAGACTCAAAGGGACAGGGAGGCTAGCGGGAGGGACCGGGGAGCTGTTTTTT. Translated, it gives CSARLKGTGRLAGGTGELFF. The rearrangement joins TRBV20-1 to TRBJ2-2, with TRBD2 matching 12 bases. This CDR3 is 20 amino acids long. CDR1 and CDR2 from the germline V gene are DFQATT and SNEGSKA (reference sequence). The J segment lost 5 bases and the V segment lost 2 bases, leaving 18 bases of the junction unmatched.

This clonotype was counted a few times. V usage is TRBV7-8 and J usage is TRBJ2-2; D gene ambiguous. Germline lookup yields CDR1 SGHVS and CDR2 FQNEAQ. The CDR3 sequence is 14 residues long. Trimming stripped 5 bases from V and 1 base from J, with 8 bases between. CDR3 loop: CASSHPGNTGELFF. The CDR3 DNA reads as TGTGCCAGCAGCCACCCGGGGAACACCGGGGAGCTGTTTTTT. Complete variable domain (other parts from reference TRBV7-8 and TRBJ2-2): GAGVSQSPRYKVAKRGQDVALRCDPISGHVSLFWYQQALGQGPEFLTYFQNEAQLDKSGLPSDRFFAERPEGSVSTLKIQRTQQEDSAVYLCASSHPGNTGELFFGEGSRLTVL.

This chain joins TRBV6-1 and TRBJ1-1; 10 bases are shared with TRBD1. With 5 bases clipped from V and 6 bases from J, the junction kept 9 bases outside the gene matches. Germline-derived CDR1 and CDR2 are MNHNS and SASEGT. This CDR3 spans 15 amino acids. CDR3 protein: CASSTIGQGESEAFF. The CDR3 nucleotides read TGTGCCAGCAGTACAATCGGACAGGGGGAATCTGAAGCTTTCTTT.

This clonotype was seen ten or more times. The chain uses TRBV5-1 and TRBJ2-7, with D tentatively TRBD1 or TRBD2 (5 bases each). Germline CDR1 and CDR2: SGHRS and YFSETQ. Trimming cost V 5 bases and J 3 bases, with 12 bases left between them. This CDR3 comprises 13 residues. The CDR3 bases are TGCGCCAGCAGAGGGACGGAAGACTACGAGCAGTACTTC. Encoded protein: CASRGTEDYEQYF.

This clonotype has only a few counts. The chain carries TRBV10-3 and TRBJ2-5, with D possibly being TRBD2 (5 bases). The CDR3 contains 14 residues. Trimming pared 3 bases from V and 9 bases from J, leaving 17 bases between. Per the germline V gene, CDR1 is ENHRY and CDR2 is SYGVKD. CDR3 nucleotides: TGTGCCATCAGTGATAGGACTGGGGTATCGGCCCAGTACTTC. Amino acids: CAISDRTGVSAQYF.

V is TRBV20-1 and J is TRBJ1-2; D is ambiguous. The germline V and J ends were trimmed by 3 bases and 6 bases, with 2 bases remaining between them. The germline gives CDR1 DFQATT, CDR2 SNEGSKA (reference sequence). The CDR3 is made up of 9 amino acids. The DNA of the CDR3 is TGCAGTGCTAGTGATGGCTACACCTTC. It codes for CSASDGYTF.

This sequence joins TRBV6-1 and TRBJ2-3, with TRBD2 matching 9 bases. Trimming cost V 8 bases and J 4 bases; bases outside gene matches: 13. The CDR3 is 16 residues long. CDR1 MNHNS and CDR2 SASEGT come from the germline V gene. This CDR3 is CASQVVAGVVADTQYF. Written as DNA, the CDR3 is TGTGCCAGCCAAGTGGTAGCGGGAGTCGTAGCAGATACGCAGTATTTT.

The V and J genes are TRBV3-1 and TRBJ2-2; TRBD2 matches 7 bases. V dropped 0 bases and J dropped 3; count of bases not matched to a gene: 10. Germline V CDR1 and CDR2: LGHDT, YNNKEL (reference sequence). This CDR3 has 18 residues. The CDR3 sequence: CASSQDPFRGRDTGELFF. For the CDR3, the DNA is TGTGCCAGCAGCCAAGATCCGTTTCGCGGGAGAGACACCGGGGAGCTGTTTTTT. Complete variable domain (other parts from reference TRBV3-1 and TRBJ2-2): DTAVSQTPKYLVTQMGNDKSIKCEQNLGHDTMYWYKQDSKKFLKIMFSYNNKELIINETVPNRFSPKSPDKAHLNLHINSLELGDSAVYFCASSQDPFRGRDTGELFFGEGSRLTVL.

This clonotype turned up a few times. The rearrangement links TRBV7-8 to TRBJ2-1; D is uncertain. The V gene's germline CDR1 is SGHVS and CDR2 FQNEAQ. Trimming stripped 2 bases from V and 11 bases from J, with 19 bases between. This CDR3 region has 15 residues. CDR3 loop: CASSLPTRSYIQQFF. CDR3 DNA: TGTGCCAGCAGCTTACCAACCCGCTCTTATATACAGCAGTTCTTC. Full variable domain (outside the CDR3, taken from reference TRBV7-8 and TRBJ2-1): GAGVSQSPRYKVAKRGQDVALRCDPISGHVSLFWYQQALGQGPEFLTYFQNEAQLDKSGLPSDRFFAERPEGSVSTLKIQRTQQEDSAVYLCASSLPTRSYIQQFFGPGTRLTVL.

This chain joins TRBV25-1 and TRBJ2-5; D might be TRBD2 (5 bases). The V end was cut by 4 bases, the J end by 4 bases, with 13 bases between. The germline CDR1 and CDR2 sequences are MGHDK and SYGVNS. The CDR3 consists of 14 residues. This CDR3 is CASSAIGIGETQYF. CDR3 nucleotide sequence: TGTGCCAGCAGTGCTATCGGGATCGGAGAGACCCAGTACTTC.

In this sample, this clonotype turned up a few times. The chain couples TRBV11-2 to TRBJ2-5; D gene unclear. The CDR3 runs 14 residues. V was shortened by 3 bases and J by 1 base, with 9 bases between the two germline ends. The germline V gene has CDR1 SGHAT and CDR2 FQNNGV. The CDR3 coding sequence is TGTGCCAGCAGCTTCAACCGGGCCCAAGAGACCCAGTACTTC. It is translated as CASSFNRAQETQYF.

The sample holds a few counts of this clonotype. J is TRBJ2-3 and V is TRBV6-2 or TRBV6-3, with 7 positions matching TRBD2. Unmatched junction bases numbered 2, after V lost 4 bases and J lost 1 base. The germline V gene encodes CDR1 MNHEY and CDR2 SVGEGT. The CDR3 spans 14 residues. CDR3 sequence reads: CASSSGLRTDTQYF. CDR3 nucleotides: TGTGCCAGCAGTTCGGGACTACGCACAGATACGCAGTATTTT.